In its sample, the clone carrying this TCR beta chain was seen a few times. Here immunoSEQ multiplex PCR was the method, and the copy in TCRdb shows in-frame clones only, minus some. The table has 81,000 or so clones, 65% to 85% seen once. This entry comes from a study of identifying expanded T cells in peripheral blood. V dropped 6 bases and J dropped 3 bases, with 17 bases sitting between them. The V gene's germline CDR1 is KGHSH and CDR2 LQKENI. The CDR3 has 15 residues. The sample was blood. This chain uses TRBV18 with TRBJ2-5; the D gene could be TRBD1 or TRBD2 (5 bases each). The origin of this receptor is a person aged 18 to 69 in good health. CDR3 loop: CASSSYSGTEETQYF. The CDR3 bases are TGTGCCAGCTCCTCCTACTCCGGGACGGAAGAGACCCAGTACTTC.